A selection of T cell receptor beta chains follows, all from one sample in a study of identical twins' blood T cells. TCRdb analysed the 5' RACE reads with MiXCR anew, one entry per CDR3 protein. The repertoire consists of about 370,000 distinct CDR3 sequences, with under 30% occurring once and the leading ten covering about 6%. Material: PBMCs. The receptors were gathered from a woman aged 18 to 55 in good health. CDR3s include the opening cysteine and the closing phenylalanine or tryptophan. Each record gives: J gene, clone size, V gene, D gene, CDR3 protein, CDR3 DNA. D genes are given only for firm matches. Clone size is not always given. Where it is, it says once, few, many or a class for expanded clones.

J gene: TRBJ2-1
clone size: .
V gene: TRBV6-6
D gene: .
CDR3 protein: CASSYGGDEQFF
CDR3 DNA: TGTGCCAGCAGCTACGGGGGAGATGAGCAGTTCTTC

J gene: TRBJ2-7
clone size: .
V gene: TRBV12-5
D gene: .
CDR3 protein: CASGLGTSLGEQYF
CDR3 DNA: TGTGCTAGTGGTTTGGGGACTTCCCTCGGCGAGCAGTACTTC

J gene: TRBJ2-5
clone size: once
V gene: TRBV2
D gene: TRBD2
CDR3 protein: CASSERETSAETQYF
CDR3 DNA: TGTGCCAGCAGTGAACGGGAGACTAGCGCTGAGACCCAGTACTTC

J gene: TRBJ1-2
clone size: .
V gene: TRBV9
D gene: .
CDR3 protein: CASSVDSVHYGYTF
CDR3 DNA: TGTGCCAGCAGCGTAGACAGTGTTCACTATGGCTACACCTTC

J gene: TRBJ2-1
clone size: .
V gene: TRBV30
D gene: TRBD2
CDR3 protein: CACQRLAPYNEQFF
CDR3 DNA: TGTGCCTGCCAGAGACTAGCCCCCTACAATGAGCAGTTCTTC

J gene: TRBJ2-2
clone size: .
V gene: TRBV5-1
D gene: .
CDR3 protein: CASSLQDTRELFF
CDR3 DNA: TGCGCCAGCAGTTTACAGGACACCAGGGAGCTGTTTTTT

J gene: TRBJ2-4
clone size: .
V gene: TRBV11-2
D gene: TRBD2
CDR3 protein: CASSLGREGQNIQYF
CDR3 DNA: TGTGCCAGCAGCCTAGGGCGGGAGGGCCAGAACATTCAGTACTTC

J gene: TRBJ2-2
clone size: few
V gene: TRBV14
D gene: TRBD1
CDR3 protein: CASSQDSRTGWTGELFF
CDR3 DNA: TGTGCCAGCAGCCAAGATTCTAGGACAGGGTGGACCGGGGAGCTGTTTTTT

J gene: TRBJ2-3
clone size: .
V gene: TRBV12-3/TRBV12-4
D gene: .
CDR3 protein: CASSSAGSNTDTQYF
CDR3 DNA: TGTGCCAGCAGTTCGGCGGGGTCGAACACAGATACGCAGTATTTT

J gene: TRBJ1-1
clone size: .
V gene: TRBV11-2
D gene: .
CDR3 protein: CASSLEASALNTEAFF
CDR3 DNA: TGTGCCAGCAGCTTAGAAGCATCTGCCCTGAACACTGAAGCTTTCTTT

J gene: TRBJ1-2
clone size: .
V gene: TRBV27
D gene: .
CDR3 protein: CASSLATGLNYGYTF
CDR3 DNA: TGTGCCAGCAGTTTAGCAACCGGCCTTAACTATGGCTACACCTTC

J gene: TRBJ2-1
clone size: many
V gene: TRBV5-1
D gene: .
CDR3 protein: CASSGLAYNEQFF
CDR3 DNA: TGCGCCAGCTCGGGTCTAGCCTACAATGAGCAGTTCTTC

J gene: TRBJ2-7
clone size: once
V gene: TRBV29-1
D gene: TRBD2
CDR3 protein: CSVKGLAGSYEQYF
CDR3 DNA: TGCAGCGTTAAAGGACTAGCGGGCTCCTACGAGCAGTACTTC

J gene: TRBJ1-3
clone size: few
V gene: TRBV6-5
D gene: .
CDR3 protein: CASITPGGHTIYF
CDR3 DNA: TGTGCCAGCATCACACCCGGGGGTCACACCATATATTTT

J gene: TRBJ1-1
clone size: .
V gene: TRBV5-6
D gene: .
CDR3 protein: CASKLNTEAFF
CDR3 DNA: TGTGCCAGCAAGTTGAACACTGAAGCTTTCTTT

J gene: TRBJ2-1
clone size: few
V gene: TRBV2
D gene: TRBD2
CDR3 protein: CASSETSGREFF
CDR3 DNA: TGTGCCAGCAGTGAAACTAGCGGGAGAGAGTTCTTC

J gene: TRBJ1-5
clone size: few
V gene: TRBV29-1
D gene: TRBD1
CDR3 protein: CSVGQGLQPQHF
CDR3 DNA: TGCAGCGTGGGACAGGGTTTGCAGCCCCAGCATTTT